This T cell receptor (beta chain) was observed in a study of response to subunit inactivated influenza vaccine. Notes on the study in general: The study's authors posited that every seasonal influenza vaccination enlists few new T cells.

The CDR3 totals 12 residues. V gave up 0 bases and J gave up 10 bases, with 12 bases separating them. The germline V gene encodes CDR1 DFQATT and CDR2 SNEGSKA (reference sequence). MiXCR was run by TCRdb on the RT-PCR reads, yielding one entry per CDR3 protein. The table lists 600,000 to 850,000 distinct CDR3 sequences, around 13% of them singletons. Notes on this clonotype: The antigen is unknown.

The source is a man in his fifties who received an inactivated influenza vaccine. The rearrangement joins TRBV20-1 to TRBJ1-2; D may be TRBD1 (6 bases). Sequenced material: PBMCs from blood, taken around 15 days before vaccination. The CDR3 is CSARETGTIYTF. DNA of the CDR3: TGCAGTGCTAGAGAAACAGGGACGATCTACACCTTC.